This is a list of T cell receptor beta chains from one sample in a study of cytomegalovirus exposure and HLA in healthy donors. Generated by immunoSEQ multiplex PCR, the TCRdb table keeps only in-frame clones and is missing some. This table holds about 150,000 clones, roughly 80% found once. Sequencing was performed on PBMCs. The source of these receptors is a man aged 25-40 years in good health and CMV-seropositive. Both conserved end residues are part of each CDR3. The D gene is left open where the match is weak. Only some rows state a clone size, as once, few, many or a class for expanded clones.

j_call,clone_size,v_call,d_call,cdr3_nt,cdr3_aa
TRBJ1-1,-,TRBV11-3,-,TGTGCCACCAAGGGAGACAACACTGAAGCTTTCTTT,CATKGDNTEAFF
TRBJ1-4,-,TRBV5-4,TRBD1,TGTGCCAGCAGCGCGACAGGGGGGAATGAAAAACTGTTTTTT,CASSATGGNEKLFF
TRBJ2-7,few,TRBV5-1,TRBD1,TGCGCCAGCAGTTCCGGGACAGGGGTCGGCGAGCAGTACTTC,CASSSGTGVGEQYF
TRBJ1-1,-,TRBV2,-,TGTGCCAGCAGTCCCTTTAACACTGAAGCTTTCTTT,CASSPFNTEAFF
TRBJ2-2,-,TRBV27,TRBD2,TGTGCCAGCAGTTTAGAAGCGGGAGGGGTGAACACCGGGGAGCTGTTTTTT,CASSLEAGGVNTGELFF
TRBJ2-1,-,TRBV30,TRBD1,TGTGCCTGGACTGGGACAGGGGTGATTGAGCAGTTCTTC,CAWTGTGVIEQFF
TRBJ2-2,-,TRBV7-3,TRBD2,TGTGCCAGCAGCCGTAGCGGGACGAACACCGGGGAGCTGTTTTTT,CASSRSGTNTGELFF
TRBJ2-7,-,TRBV11-3,-,TGTGCCAGCAGCCCGAGGGGAGGAGGCGAGCAGTACTTC,CASSPRGGGEQYF
TRBJ1-2,-,TRBV5-6,-,TGTGCCAGCAGCCAGGAGGCCTATGGCTACACCTTC,CASSQEAYGYTF
TRBJ2-1,few,TRBV6-5,-,TGTGCCAGCAGTGATTCCCGGGACTACAATGAGCAGTTCTTC,CASSDSRDYNEQFF
TRBJ2-2,-,TRBV5-4,TRBD1,TGTGCCAGCAGCCCACGGACAGGGACTTACACCGGGGAGCTGTTTTTT,CASSPRTGTYTGELFF
TRBJ2-5,-,TRBV6-5,-,TGTGCCAGCAGCTCCCGGCAAGAGACCCAGTACTTC,CASSSRQETQYF
TRBJ2-1,-,TRBV6-6,TRBD2,TGTGCCAGCAGTCCGGGGGGGCGGTACAATGAGCAGTTCTTC,CASSPGGRYNEQFF
TRBJ1-1,-,TRBV11-1,-,TGTGCCAGCAGCGCGACAATGAACACTGAAGCTTTCTTT,CASSATMNTEAFF
TRBJ2-2,once,TRBV7-9,TRBD2,TGTGCCAGCAGCTTACCGGGACTACCTTACGGGGAGCTGTTTTTT,CASSLPGLPYGELFF
TRBJ1-2,-,TRBV5-1,TRBD1,TGCGCCAGCACCCCGTCCCCCGGGACAGGGTATGCCTATGGCTACACCTTC,CASTPSPGTGYAYGYTF
TRBJ1-2,-,TRBV2,TRBD1,TGTGCCAGCAGTCTGGACAGGACGAATCTCGGCTACACCTTC,CASSLDRTNLGYTF
TRBJ2-7,-,TRBV11-2,TRBD2,TGTGCCAGCAGCTTAACCCAGGGACTAGCGCTCGAGCAGTACTTC,CASSLTQGLALEQYF
TRBJ1-5,once,TRBV2,TRBD1,TGTGCCAGCGAGGGAGGACAGGGGAAGAATCAGCCCCAGCATTTT,CASEGGQGKNQPQHF
TRBJ2-2,-,TRBV23-1,-,TGCGCCAGCAGTCAATCGTCGGGGAACACCGGGGAGCTGTTTTTT,CASSQSSGNTGELFF
TRBJ2-3,-,TRBV29-1,-,TGCAGCGCTGAGCCGGGGATCGCAGATACGCAGTATTTT,CSAEPGIADTQYF
TRBJ1-2,-,TRBV11-2,-,TGTGCCAGCAGCTTAATAACAGGATCGCCCGGCGGTGGCTACACCTTC,CASSLITGSPGGGYTF
TRBJ2-3,-,TRBV6-1,TRBD2,TGTGCCAGCAGTGAATGGGCTAGCGGGGTTAGCACAGATACGCAGTATTTT,CASSEWASGVSTDTQYF
TRBJ1-2,-,TRBV4-3,-,TGCGCCAGCAGCCAAGATGTACAGGACGTCAGATATGGCTACACCTTC,CASSQDVQDVRYGYTF
TRBJ2-7,-,TRBV7-6,TRBD1,TGTGCCAGCAGCTTCCGGACCGGGACAGGGGAGGACGAGCAGTACTTC,CASSFRTGTGEDEQYF
TRBJ2-7,-,TRBV19,-,TGTGCCAGTGGGGCCGACGGAAACTCCTACGAGCAGTACTTC,CASGADGNSYEQYF
TRBJ1-6,-,TRBV5-5,-,TGTGCCAGCAGCTTCGGAGGTTCACCCCTCCACTTT,CASSFGGSPLHF
TRBJ1-4,-,TRBV19,-,TGTGCCAGTAAAAGGGGCAGCACGGATGAAAAACTGTTTTTT,CASKRGSTDEKLFF
TRBJ1-3,once,TRBV7-9,-,TGTGCCAGCAGCTTAGATGAGGTCTCTGGAAACACCATATATTTT,CASSLDEVSGNTIYF
TRBJ2-5,few,TRBV9,TRBD2,TGTGCCAGCAGCCCTCACGATAGCGGGGGAGAGACCCAGTACTTC,CASSPHDSGGETQYF
TRBJ1-4,-,TRBV9,TRBD1,TGTGCCAGCAGCGACCCAAGGACAGGGGGCTTTGAAAAACTGTTTTTT,CASSDPRTGGFEKLFF
TRBJ2-3,-,TRBV9,TRBD2,TGTGCCAGCAGCGTAGCTGAGCGGGAGAGTAATACGCAGTATTTT,CASSVAERESNTQYF
TRBJ1-2,-,TRBV4-1,TRBD1,TGCGCCAGCAGTCTATCCGACAGGGACGGACTCTATGGCTACACCTTC,CASSLSDRDGLYGYTF
TRBJ2-1,-,TRBV10-2,TRBD2,TGCGCCAGCTTCGGGGGGGAGGGATATGAGCAGTTCTTC,CASFGGEGYEQFF
TRBJ1-3,-,TRBV5-6,-,TGTGCCAGCAGCCCATTGAGTGGAAACACCATATATTTT,CASSPLSGNTIYF
TRBJ1-1,-,TRBV2,-,TGTGCCAGTAAAAGGGGGGGGTCGAACACTGAAGCTTTCTTT,CASKRGGSNTEAFF
TRBJ2-5,once,TRBV29-1,-,TGCAGCGTTGTCGGGGACTCGAACCAAGAGACCCAGTACTTC,CSVVGDSNQETQYF
TRBJ2-2,-,TRBV25-1,TRBD2,TGTGCCAGCAGTAGGGGACTAGCGGGAGGGTCTTTGGGGGAGCTGTTTTTT,CASSRGLAGGSLGELFF
TRBJ1-5,-,TRBV9,-,TGTGCCAGCAGCGTAGCCCCAGACTATCAGCCCCAGCATTTT,CASSVAPDYQPQHF
TRBJ2-3,-,TRBV7-3,TRBD2,TGTGCCAGCAGCCCGGGACTAGGAGTACTCGATACGCAGTATTTT,CASSPGLGVLDTQYF
TRBJ2-7,-,TRBV25-1,-,TGTGCCAGCAGTGAAACAGACAGAACTTACGAGCAGTACTTC,CASSETDRTYEQYF
TRBJ2-1,-,TRBV9,TRBD2,TGTGCCAGCAGCGGAGATGAGGGACTAGCGGGCCATAGCTCCTACAATGAGCAGTTCTTC,CASSGDEGLAGHSSYNEQFF
TRBJ2-3,-,TRBV21-1,-,TGTGCCAGCAGCAAAGCGCTGGGCGGGGGGGCAGATACGCAGTATTTT,CASSKALGGGADTQYF
TRBJ1-5,-,TRBV5-1,TRBD1,TGTGCCAGCAGCCGGGGACAGGGGCCAGGTCAGCCCCAGCATTTT,CASSRGQGPGQPQHF
TRBJ2-7,-,TRBV19,-,TGTGCCAGTAGTATAGCGGCGGGCGAGCAGTACTTC,CASSIAAGEQYF